The present TCR beta chain was sequenced within a study of blood T cell repertoires in COVID-19 (dated by TCRdb to between 2020 and 2021). In terms of the full investigation: Collaborator samples came from the United States, Italy and Spain and covered acute and convalescent phases of COVID-19. The prospective study material was composed of cDNA or gDNA derived from T cells, B-cell-depleted T cells, or PBMCs. Deeply sampled blood TCRbeta repertoires from subjects exposed to, actively infected with, or recovered from COVID-19 were included in the dataset. The repertoires were made available in a free public database intended to serve as a resource for research on the immune response to SARS-CoV-2. The samples were drawn from the first 160 participants of the ongoing ImmuneRACE study and from over a thousand subjects provided by 6 global collaborators. The sample metadata nearly always contained a de-identified subject ID, COVID-19 status, age in years and sex. HLA class I and class II types, where available, came from metadata supplied by the sample provider rather than from assay-based typing. The paper's findings and limits, for the study overall: The amount of clinical and demographic metadata varied by source and participant and was provided uncurated.

Whole blood was collected in K2EDTA tubes by collaborating institutions according to the institutions' own protocols. Collaborator samples were shipped for TCRbeta analysis as frozen whole blood, isolated PBMCs, or DNA extracted from either sample type. The immunoSEQ Assay, a bias-controlled multiplex PCR, was used to amplify TCRbeta CDR3 regions from genomic DNA. In the paper's pipeline: The number of nucleated cells in each sample was estimated from the amplification of reference gene primers within the assay. To quantify the absolute abundance of each unique TCRbeta CDR3 rearrangement, sequence reads were collapsed and filtered. For each sample, productive Simpson clonality was calculated as the square root of Simpson's diversity index across productive rearrangements. In its TCRdb copy, this immuneACCESS table keeps in-frame sequences only and misses some clones. Where compared with another copy, unresolved V genes explain less than half of these, and the others have no known cause. The DNA gave D and trimming, while V, J and clone size come from that table. This sample has tens of thousands of clones in its table, and around 74% of those were observed once. The ten largest clones add up to around 10% of the sample.

This clone appeared a few times. The antigen this receptor binds is unknown. Base quality data are lacking; no much larger clone is found one base away. What was sequenced was peripheral blood. This receptor was taken from a human donor in a cohort sampled during active COVID-19.

The nucleotide sequence is given as TGTGCCAGCGGATATAAGACAGGGAAAGCTTTCTTT. Translation gives CASGYKTGKAFF. The rearrangement combines TRBV6-5 with TRBJ1-1; TRBD1 fits 7 bases in the junction. V is trimmed back by 8 bases and J by 9 bases, and the junction contains 9 bases that no gene match accounts for. CDR1 and CDR2 are read off the germline V gene as MNHEY and SVGAGI. The CDR3 numbers 12 residues from cysteine through phenylalanine. Just CDR3 DNA is preserved here, 36 bases in frame from base 1.